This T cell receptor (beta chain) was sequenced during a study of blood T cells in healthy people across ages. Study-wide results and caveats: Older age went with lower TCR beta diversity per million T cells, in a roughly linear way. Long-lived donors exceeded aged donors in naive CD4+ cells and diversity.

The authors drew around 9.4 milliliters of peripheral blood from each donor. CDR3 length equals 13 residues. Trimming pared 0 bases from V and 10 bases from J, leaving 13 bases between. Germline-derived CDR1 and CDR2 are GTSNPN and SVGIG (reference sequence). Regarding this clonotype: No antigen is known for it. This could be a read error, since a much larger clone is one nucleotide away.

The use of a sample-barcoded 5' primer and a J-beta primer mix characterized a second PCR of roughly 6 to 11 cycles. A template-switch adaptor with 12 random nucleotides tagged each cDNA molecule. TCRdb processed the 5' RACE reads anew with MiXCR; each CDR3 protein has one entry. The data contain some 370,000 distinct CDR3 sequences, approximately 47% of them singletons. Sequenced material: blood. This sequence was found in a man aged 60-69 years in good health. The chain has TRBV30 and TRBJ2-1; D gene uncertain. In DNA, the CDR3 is TGTGCCTGGAGTGTTGGAGCCTACTACGAGCAGTTCTTC. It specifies CAWSVGAYYEQFF. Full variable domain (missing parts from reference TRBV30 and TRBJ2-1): SQTIHQWPATLVQPVGSPLSLECTVEGTSNPNLYWYRQAAGRGLQLLFYSVGIGQISSEVPQNLSASRPQDRQFILSSKKLLLSDSGFYLCAWSVGAYYEQFFGPGTRLTVL.